Shown below are 15 T cell receptor beta chains from a single sample sequenced in a study of CD8 T cells in Susac syndrome. When the RNA was reverse transcribed, random hexamers were used with an input of 0.5 to 1 ug. TCRdb independently ran MiXCR on the immunoSEQ multiplex PCR reads; one entry per CDR3 protein. The data contain approximately 160,000 distinct CDR3 sequences, roughly 94% of them singletons. Material for sequencing was CD4+ T cells from PBMCs. These receptors all stem from a human donor with multiple sclerosis.

V is TRBV6-5 and J is TRBJ1-2; D perhaps matches TRBD1 (6 bases). The CDR3 is 13 amino acids. Germline-derived CDR1 and CDR2 are MNHEY and SVGAGI. V lost 6 bases and J lost 4, with 12 bases in between. The CDR3 loop reads CASRSPGVYGYTF. In nucleotides, the CDR3 is TGTGCCAGCAGATCCCCAGGGGTCTATGGCTACACCTTC.

CDR3 sequence: CASSQVGAGGYNEQFF. The CDR3 DNA reads as TGTGCCAGCAGCCAAGTTGGCGCGGGGGGCTACAATGAGCAGTTCTTC. The V and J genes are TRBV3-1 and TRBJ2-1; 8 bases align to TRBD2. The CDR3 covers 16 residues. J lost 3 bases, V lost 1 base, and 5 bases had no gene match. The germline V gene encodes CDR1 LGHDT and CDR2 YNNKEL (reference sequence).

The CDR3 DNA sequence: TGCAGTGCCGGAGGGATAGCCAAAAACATTCAGTACTTC. Encoded protein: CSAGGIAKNIQYF. The chain links TRBV20-1 to TRBJ2-4; D is perhaps TRBD2 (6 bases). This CDR3 comprises 13 residues. V gave up 6 bases and J gave up 0 bases, with 9 bases separating them. The germline CDR1 and CDR2 sequences are DFQATT and SNEGSKA (reference sequence).

The chain employs TRBV2 and TRBJ2-2, with D perhaps being TRBD1 or TRBD2 (5 bases each). The germline V and J ends were trimmed by 3 bases and 2 bases, with 13 bases remaining between them. The CDR3 loop spans 16 amino acids. The germline V gene has CDR1 SNHLY and CDR2 FYNNEI. In nucleotides, the CDR3 is TGTGCCAGCAGTGAGGGGCCAGCGGAAAACACCGGGGAGCTGTTTTTT. Protein sequence: CASSEGPAENTGELFF.

V is TRBV5-1 and J is TRBJ2-2; TRBD1 agrees at 8 bases. The J segment lost 0 bases and the V segment lost 1 base, leaving 5 bases of the junction unmatched. CDR3 length: 17 amino acids. Looked up from germline, CDR1 is SGHRS and CDR2 is YFSETQ. CDR3 nucleotides: TGCGCCAGCAGCTTGCTTGGACAGGGCGCGAACACCGGGGAGCTGTTTTTT. Translating it yields CASSLLGQGANTGELFF.

This clonotype was recorded once. The chain is built from TRBV5-1 and TRBJ2-1, with D tentatively TRBD1 or TRBD2 (6 bases each). The V end lost 4 bases, the J end lost 2 bases, and 16 bases lay between the germline ends. The germline CDR1 and CDR2 sequences are SGHRS and YFSETQ. This CDR3 is built from 16 residues. This chain's CDR3 is CASSGEGGAAYNEQFF. In DNA, the CDR3 is TGCGCCAGCAGCGGAGAGGGGGGCGCGGCCTACAATGAGCAGTTCTTC.

V is TRBV7-9 and J is TRBJ2-2; 10 nucleotides match TRBD2. This CDR3 is built from 18 residues. Germline V CDR1 and CDR2: SEHNR, FQNEAQ (reference sequence). The V segment lost 2 bases and the J segment 7 bases; nucleotides outside the gene matches: 13. The CDR3 DNA follows: TGTGCCAGCAGCTTAAGCACTAGCGGGGAGACCGGTGGCGGGGAGCTGTTTTTT. Its protein is CASSLSTSGETGGGELFF.

V usage is TRBV10-3 and J usage is TRBJ1-1; the D gene is possibly TRBD1 (5 bases). CDR1 ENHRY and CDR2 SYGVKD come from the germline V gene. V was trimmed by 2 bases and J by 4 bases, leaving 8 bases between them. The CDR3 has 13 amino acids. The CDR3 here is CAISEGGRTEAFF. CDR3 DNA sequence: TGTGCCATCAGTGAGGGGGGACGCACTGAAGCTTTCTTT.

This rearrangement joins TRBV12-3 or TRBV12-4 to TRBJ1-4; tentative D call: TRBD1 (6 bases). The CDR3 covers 14 residues. The ends were cut back, 3 bases at V and 3 bases at J, with 8 bases in the middle. DNA for the CDR3: TGTGCCAGCAGTTTGAGGGGGTCTAATGAAAAACTGTTTTTT. As protein: CASSLRGSNEKLFF.

V usage is TRBV2 and J usage is TRBJ2-5; D is possibly TRBD2 (5 bases). The germline gives CDR1 SNHLY, CDR2 FYNNEI. The CDR3 length is 13 residues. The V and J ends lost 5 bases and 5 bases respectively, with 12 bases between them. The CDR3 nucleotides are TGTGCCAGCAGTCCGGCCCAGCGGGAGACCCAGTACTTC. It specifies CASSPAQRETQYF.

The chain links TRBV24-1 to TRBJ1-2, with 9 bases identical to TRBD1. The V gene end was trimmed by 6 bases and the J gene end by 7 bases; junction bases not matched to a gene: 5. Germline V gene data show CDR1 as KGHDR and CDR2 as SFDVKD. The length of the CDR3 is 13 residues. Here the CDR3 DNA reads TGTGCCACCAGTAGGACAGGGGAGTCTGGCTACACCTTC. This encodes CATSRTGESGYTF.

This sequence joins TRBV7-2 and TRBJ2-5, with D tentatively TRBD1 (5 bases). The CDR3 has 15 amino acids. Trimming pared 4 bases from V and 5 bases from J, leaving 17 bases between. Germline V gives CDR1 SGHTA, CDR2 FQGNSA. The chain's CDR3 is CASSSRASVYETQYF. The CDR3 DNA reads as TGTGCCAGCAGCTCCAGGGCCTCAGTGTACGAGACCCAGTACTTC.

The rearrangement uses TRBV7-9 and TRBJ2-5; 11 bases agree with TRBD1. The CDR3 consists of 14 residues. J was trimmed by 5 bases and V by 4 bases; bases with no gene match: 3. CDR1 and CDR2 from the germline V gene are SEHNR and FQNEAQ (reference sequence). In DNA, the CDR3 is TGTGCCAGCAGCTGGACAGGGGGCATGGAGACCCAGTACTTC. Residues: CASSWTGGMETQYF.

This clonotype was recorded once. The chain has TRBV6-2 or TRBV6-3 and TRBJ1-1; D might be TRBD1 (5 bases). The CDR3 loop spans 14 amino acids. Per germline, CDR1 MNHEY and CDR2 SVGEGT. The V and J ends lost 3 bases and 4 bases respectively, with 12 bases between them. The CDR3 DNA follows: TGTGCCAGCAGTTATTGGGGGGGTTCCACTGAAGCTTTCTTT. Its protein product is CASSYWGGSTEAFF.

This rearrangement joins TRBV30 to TRBJ1-2; 8 bases align to TRBD1. V gave up 3 bases and J gave up 8 bases; unmatched junction bases: 5. Germline CDR1 is GTSNPN and CDR2 is SVGIG (reference sequence). The CDR3 consists of 12 residues. DNA of the CDR3: TGTGCCTGGAGGGGACAGGTCGGCGGCTACACCTTC. Amino acid sequence: CAWRGQVGGYTF.